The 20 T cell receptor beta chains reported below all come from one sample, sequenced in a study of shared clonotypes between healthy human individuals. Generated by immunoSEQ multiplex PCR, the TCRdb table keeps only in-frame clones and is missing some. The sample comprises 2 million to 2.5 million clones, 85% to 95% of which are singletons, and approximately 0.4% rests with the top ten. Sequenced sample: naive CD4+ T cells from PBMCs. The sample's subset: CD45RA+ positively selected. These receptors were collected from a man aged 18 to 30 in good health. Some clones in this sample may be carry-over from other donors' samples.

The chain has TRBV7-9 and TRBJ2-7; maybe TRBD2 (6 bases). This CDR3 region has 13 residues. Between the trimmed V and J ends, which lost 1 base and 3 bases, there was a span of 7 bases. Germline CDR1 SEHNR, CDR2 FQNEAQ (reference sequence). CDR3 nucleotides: TGTGCCAGCAGCTTAGAGGAGGGCTACGAGCAGTACTTC. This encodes CASSLEEGYEQYF.

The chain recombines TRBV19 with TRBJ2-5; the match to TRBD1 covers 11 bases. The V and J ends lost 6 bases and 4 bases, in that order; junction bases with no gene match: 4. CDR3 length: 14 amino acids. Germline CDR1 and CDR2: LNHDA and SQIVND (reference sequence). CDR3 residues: CASRSDRGRETQYF. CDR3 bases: TGTGCCAGTAGATCGGACAGGGGGCGAGAGACCCAGTACTTC. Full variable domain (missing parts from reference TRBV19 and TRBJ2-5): DGGITQSPKYLFRKEGQNVTLSCEQNLNHDAMYWYRQDPGQGLRLIYYSQIVNDFQKGDIAEGYSVSREKKESFPLTVTSAQKNPTAFYLCASRSDRGRETQYFGPGTRLLVL.

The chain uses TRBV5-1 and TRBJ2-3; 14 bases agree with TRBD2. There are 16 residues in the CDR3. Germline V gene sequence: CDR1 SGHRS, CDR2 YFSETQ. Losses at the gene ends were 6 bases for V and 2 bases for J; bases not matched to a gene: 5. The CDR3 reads CASKGGLAGVTDTQYF. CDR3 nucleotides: TGCGCCAGCAAGGGGGGACTAGCGGGAGTCACAGATACGCAGTATTTT.

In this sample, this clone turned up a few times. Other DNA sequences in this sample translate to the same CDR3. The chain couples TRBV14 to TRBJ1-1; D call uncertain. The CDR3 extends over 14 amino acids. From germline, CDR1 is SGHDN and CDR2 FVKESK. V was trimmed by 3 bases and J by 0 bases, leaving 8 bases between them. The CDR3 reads CASSQLQMNTEAFF. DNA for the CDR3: TGTGCCAGCAGCCAGTTACAGATGAACACTGAAGCTTTCTTT.

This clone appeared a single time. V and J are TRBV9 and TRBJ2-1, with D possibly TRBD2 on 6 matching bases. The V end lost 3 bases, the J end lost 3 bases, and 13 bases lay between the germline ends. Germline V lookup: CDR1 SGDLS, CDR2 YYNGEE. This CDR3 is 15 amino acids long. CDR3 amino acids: CASSGLTGDYNEQFF. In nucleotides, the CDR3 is TGTGCCAGCAGCGGCCTGACGGGAGACTACAATGAGCAGTTCTTC.

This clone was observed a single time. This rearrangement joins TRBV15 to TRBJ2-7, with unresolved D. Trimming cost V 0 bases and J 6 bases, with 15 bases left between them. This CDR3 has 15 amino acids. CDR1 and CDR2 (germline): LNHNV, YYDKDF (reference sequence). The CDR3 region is CATSRDGDVPLEQYF. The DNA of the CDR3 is TGTGCCACCAGCAGAGATGGCGACGTCCCCCTCGAGCAGTACTTC. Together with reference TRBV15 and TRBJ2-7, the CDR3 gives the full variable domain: DAMVIQNPRYQVTQFGKPVTLSCSQTLNHNVMYWYQQKSSQAPKLLFHYYDKDFNNEADTPDNFQSRRPNTSFCFLDIRSPGLGDTAMYLCATSRDGDVPLEQYFGPGTRLTVT.

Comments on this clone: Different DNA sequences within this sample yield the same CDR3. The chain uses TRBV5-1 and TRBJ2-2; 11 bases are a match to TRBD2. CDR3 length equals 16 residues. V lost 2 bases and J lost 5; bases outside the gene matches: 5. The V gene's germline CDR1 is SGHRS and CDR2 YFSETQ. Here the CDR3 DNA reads TGCGCCAGCAGCTTCCTAGCGGGAGGTGGTACCGGGGAGCTGTTTTTT. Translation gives CASSFLAGGGTGELFF.

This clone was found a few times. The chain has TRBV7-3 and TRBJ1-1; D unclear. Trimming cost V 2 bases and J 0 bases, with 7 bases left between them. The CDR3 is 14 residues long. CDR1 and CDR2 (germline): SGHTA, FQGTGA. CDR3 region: CASSLYGMNTEAFF. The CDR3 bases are TGTGCCAGCAGCTTATATGGGATGAACACTGAAGCTTTCTTT.

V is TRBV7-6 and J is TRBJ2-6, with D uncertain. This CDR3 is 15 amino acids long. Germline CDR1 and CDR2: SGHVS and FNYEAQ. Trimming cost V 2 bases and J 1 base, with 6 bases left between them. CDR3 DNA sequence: TGTGCCAGCAGCTTACGTTTTTCTGGGGCCAACGTCCTGACTTTC. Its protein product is CASSLRFSGANVLTF. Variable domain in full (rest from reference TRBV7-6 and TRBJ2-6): GAGVSQSPRYKVTKRGQDVALRCDPISGHVSLYWYRQALGQGPEFLTYFNYEAQQDKSGLPNDRFSAERPEGSISTLTIQRTEQRDSAMYRCASSLRFSGANVLTFGAGSRLTVL.

This CDR3 is CASSYKGPAGGLGYTF. CDR3 nucleotides: TGTGCCAGCAGTTACAAAGGTCCAGCCGGGGGCCTAGGCTACACCTTC. This chain uses TRBV6-6 with TRBJ1-2, with D possibly being TRBD1 (6 bases). The CDR3 length is 16 residues. Trimming left V 2 bases short and J 8 bases short, with 21 bases between. CDR1 is MNHNY, CDR2 SVGAGI, per germline (reference sequence).

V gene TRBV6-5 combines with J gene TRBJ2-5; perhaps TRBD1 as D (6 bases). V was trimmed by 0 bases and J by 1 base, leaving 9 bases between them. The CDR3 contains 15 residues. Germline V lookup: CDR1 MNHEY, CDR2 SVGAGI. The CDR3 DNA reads TGTGCCAGCAGTTACTCCACAGGGACCCAAGAGACCCAGTACTTC. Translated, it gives CASSYSTGTQETQYF.

Here the CDR3 DNA reads TGTGCCAGCAGCTTAGTTTCCCGGGTTTGGGAAAAACTGTTTTTT. As protein: CASSLVSRVWEKLFF. The V and J genes are TRBV11-2 and TRBJ1-4, with no clear D. Germline CDR1 reads SGHAT; CDR2 reads FQNNGV. Trimming took 1 base from V and 8 from J, leaving 14 bases between them. The length of the CDR3 is 15 residues. Full variable domain (rest looked up from reference TRBV11-2 and TRBJ1-4): EAGVAQSPRYKIIEKRQSVAFWCNPISGHATLYWYQQILGQGPKLLIQFQNNGVVDDSQLPKDRFSAERLKGVDSTLKIQPAKLEDSAVYLCASSLVSRVWEKLFFGSGTQLSVL.

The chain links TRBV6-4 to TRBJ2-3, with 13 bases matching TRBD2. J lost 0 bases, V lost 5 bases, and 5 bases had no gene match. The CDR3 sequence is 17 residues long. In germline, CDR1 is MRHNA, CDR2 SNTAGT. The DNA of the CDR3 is TGTGCCAGCAGTCCGGCACTAGCGGGGGGGAGCACAGATACGCAGTATTTT. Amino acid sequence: CASSPALAGGSTDTQYF.

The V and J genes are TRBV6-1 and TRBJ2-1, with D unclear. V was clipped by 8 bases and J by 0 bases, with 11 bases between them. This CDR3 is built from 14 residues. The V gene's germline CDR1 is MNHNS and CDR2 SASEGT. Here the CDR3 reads CASEIVSSYNEQFF. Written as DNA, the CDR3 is TGTGCCAGCGAGATTGTGAGCTCCTACAATGAGCAGTTCTTC.

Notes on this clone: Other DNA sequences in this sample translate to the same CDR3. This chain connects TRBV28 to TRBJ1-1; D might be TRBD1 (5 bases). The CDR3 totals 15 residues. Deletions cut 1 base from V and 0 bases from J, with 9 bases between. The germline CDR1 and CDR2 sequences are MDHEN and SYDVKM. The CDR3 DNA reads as TGTGCCAGCAGTTTATCTGACAGAATGAACACTGAAGCTTTCTTT. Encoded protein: CASSLSDRMNTEAFF.

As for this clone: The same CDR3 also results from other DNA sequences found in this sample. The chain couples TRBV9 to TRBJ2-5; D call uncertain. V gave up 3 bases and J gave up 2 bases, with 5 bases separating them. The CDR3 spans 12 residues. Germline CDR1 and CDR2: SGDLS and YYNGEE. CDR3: CASSAGQETQYF. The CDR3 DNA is TGTGCCAGCAGCGCCGGACAAGAGACCCAGTACTTC.

The chain's CDR3 is CAISESQGRGNTGELFF. The CDR3 region has the DNA TGTGCCATCAGTGAGTCTCAGGGGCGAGGGAACACCGGGGAGCTGTTTTTT. The gene calls are TRBV10-3 and TRBJ2-2; D may be TRBD1 (6 bases). The CDR3 extends over 17 amino acids. The germline V gene encodes CDR1 ENHRY and CDR2 SYGVKD. The V end was cut by 0 bases, the J end by 1 base, with 12 bases between.

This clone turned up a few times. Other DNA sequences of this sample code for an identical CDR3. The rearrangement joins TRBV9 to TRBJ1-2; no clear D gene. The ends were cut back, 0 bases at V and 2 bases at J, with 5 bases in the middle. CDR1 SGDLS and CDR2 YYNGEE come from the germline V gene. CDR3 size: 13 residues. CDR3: CASSVDSNYGYTF. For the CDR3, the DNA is TGTGCCAGCAGCGTAGACTCCAACTATGGCTACACCTTC.

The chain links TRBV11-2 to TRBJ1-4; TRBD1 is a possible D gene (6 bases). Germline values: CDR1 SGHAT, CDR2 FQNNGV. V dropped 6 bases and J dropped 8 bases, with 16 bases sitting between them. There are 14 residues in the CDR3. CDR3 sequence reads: CASRLGGAGEKLFF. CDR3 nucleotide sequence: TGTGCCAGCAGGTTGGGGGGCGCAGGGGAAAAACTGTTTTTT.

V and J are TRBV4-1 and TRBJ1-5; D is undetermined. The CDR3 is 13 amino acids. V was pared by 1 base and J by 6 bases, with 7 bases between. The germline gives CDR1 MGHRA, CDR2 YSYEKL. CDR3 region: CASSQGFSQPQHF. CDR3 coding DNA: TGCGCCAGCAGCCAAGGGTTTTCTCAGCCCCAGCATTTT.